This T cell receptor (beta chain) was observed in a study of T cell repertoires in ileal Crohn's disease. As to time point: neoterminal ileum biopsy at postoperative endoscopy, about 6 months after surgery. In the case of this clone: What it binds is unknown.

Produced via immunoSEQ multiplex PCR; TCRdb's table is partial and in-frame only. Of roughly 62,000 clones in the sample, approximately 91% are singletons; the top ten hold under 2.5%. The CDR3 is 13 residues long. Germline V gene lookup returns CDR1 SNHLY and CDR2 FYNNEI. Trimming took 6 bases from V and 3 from J; bases not matched to a gene: 2. Study-level results: High-frequency clones were more common in sorted CD8 than CD4 cells. Clonal expansions were more frequent in active smokers than non-smokers at surgery. The median delay to postoperative endoscopy was around 7.1 months.

The source of this sequence is an adult with Crohn's disease. The specimen was ileal tissue. The gene calls are TRBV2 and TRBJ2-1; 7 nucleotides agree with TRBD1. CDR3 nucleotides: TGTGCCAGCAGAGGGGACAGCTACAATGAGCAGTTCTTC. This gives the protein CASRGDSYNEQFF. Based on the CDR3 plus reference TRBV2 and TRBJ2-1, the full variable domain is EPEVTQTPSHQVTQMGQEVILRCVPISNHLYFYWYRQILGQKVEFLVSFYNNEISEKSEIFDDQFSVERPDGSNFTLKIRSTKLEDSAMYFCASRGDSYNEQFFGPGTRLTVL.